The clone carrying this T cell receptor beta chain was observed once. A much larger clone lies a single base off, so this may be a read error. The sample is drawn from a study of neurological immune-mediated disorders. Time point reported: longitudinal time-point 2. The controls, all healthy individuals, were blood bank volunteers in Maryland, USA. Template-switch 5'RACE cDNA synthesis added a 10-nucleotide unique molecular identifier. TCRdb recomputed calls from the 5' RACE reads with MiXCR, one row per CDR3 protein. The table lists some 60,000 distinct CDR3 sequences, roughly 9.7% of them singletons, with approximately 13% in the top ten. The CDR3 is made up of 11 amino acids. Germline loops: CDR1 SQVTM, CDR2 ANQGSEA. V was trimmed by 6 bases and J by 12 bases, leaving 17 bases between them.

Sequenced input: PBMCs. The V and J genes are TRBV29-1 and TRBJ1-1, with D uncertain. This receptor was identified in a man aged 25-45 years in good health. CDR3: CSVNSGFPTFF. DNA of the CDR3: TGCAGCGTAAATTCAGGTTTCCCCACTTTCTTT.